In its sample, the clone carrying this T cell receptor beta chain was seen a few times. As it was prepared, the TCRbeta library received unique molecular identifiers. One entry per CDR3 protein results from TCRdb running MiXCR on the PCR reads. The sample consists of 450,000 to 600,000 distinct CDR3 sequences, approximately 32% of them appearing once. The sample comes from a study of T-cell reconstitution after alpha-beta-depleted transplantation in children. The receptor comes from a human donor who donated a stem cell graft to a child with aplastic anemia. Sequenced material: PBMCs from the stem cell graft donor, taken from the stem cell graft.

CDR3 sequence (DNA): TGTGCCAGCAGCAAGCAGGGGCTGGGAGGCTACACCTTC. This encodes CASSKQGLGGYTF. This chain links TRBV7-9 with TRBJ1-2; TRBD1 is a possible D gene (6 bases). This CDR3 spans 13 amino acids. With 5 bases removed from V and 8 bases from J, the gap between germline ends came to 15 bases. Germline assignment: CDR1 SEHNR and CDR2 FQNEAQ (reference sequence).